This T cell receptor beta chain emerged from a study of blood T cell repertoires in COVID-19. Study background: Sites across the United States, Italy and Spain contributed samples from acute and convalescent COVID-19. The analysed material was cDNA or gDNA that came from T cells, B-cell-depleted T cells, or PBMCs.

V lost 3 bases and J lost 5, with 17 bases in between. The CDR3 is made up of 16 amino acids. Germline V CDR1 and CDR2: MNHEY, SMNVEV (reference sequence). Per the original data handling: How many nucleated cells were present was estimated from reference gene primer amplification. The assay was immunoSEQ multiplex PCR, and TCRdb's table has in-frame clones only and misses some. Clone size and the V and J calls come from that table; the DNA yielded D and trimming. The table records 95,000 to 150,000 clones, roughly 78% of them present only once. In its sample, this clone was seen a few times. What was sequenced was peripheral blood. The sequence came from a man aged 60-69 years with active or convalescent COVID-19. The rearrangement links TRBV27 to TRBJ2-1, with D tentatively TRBD2 (5 bases). CDR3 nucleotides: TGTGCCAGCAGTTTCATGGTCGGGGTATTTAACAATGAGCAGTTCTTC. It codes for CASSFMVGVFNNEQFF.